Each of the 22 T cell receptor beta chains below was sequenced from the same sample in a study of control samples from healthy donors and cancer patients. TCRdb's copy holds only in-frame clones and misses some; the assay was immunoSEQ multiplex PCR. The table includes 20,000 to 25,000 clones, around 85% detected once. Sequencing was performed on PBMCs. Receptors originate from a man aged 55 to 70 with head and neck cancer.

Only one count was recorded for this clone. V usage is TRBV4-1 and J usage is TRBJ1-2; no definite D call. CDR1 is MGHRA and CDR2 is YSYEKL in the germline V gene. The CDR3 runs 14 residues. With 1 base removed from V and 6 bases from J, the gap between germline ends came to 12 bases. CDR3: CASSQGLSPDGYTF. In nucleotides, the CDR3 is TGCGCCAGCAGCCAAGGTCTCAGTCCTGATGGCTACACCTTC.

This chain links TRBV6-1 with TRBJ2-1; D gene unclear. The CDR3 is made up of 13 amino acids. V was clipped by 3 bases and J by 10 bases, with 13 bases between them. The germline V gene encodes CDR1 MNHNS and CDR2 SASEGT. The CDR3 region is CASSDNVRTEQFF. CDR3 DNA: TGTGCCAGCAGTGATAACGTACGTACAGAGCAGTTCTTC.

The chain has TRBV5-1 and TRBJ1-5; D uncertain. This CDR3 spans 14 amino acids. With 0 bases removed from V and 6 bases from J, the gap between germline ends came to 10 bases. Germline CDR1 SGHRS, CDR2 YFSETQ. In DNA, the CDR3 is TGCGCCAGCAGCTTGGTCCCCGAGGGTCAGCCCCAGCATTTT. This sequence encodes CASSLVPEGQPQHF.

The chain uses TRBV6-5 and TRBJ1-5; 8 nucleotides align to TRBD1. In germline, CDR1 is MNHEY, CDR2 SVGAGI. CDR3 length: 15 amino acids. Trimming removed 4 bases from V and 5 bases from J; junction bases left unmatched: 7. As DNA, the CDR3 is TGTGCCAGCAGTTCGACAGGGGTCCCCTATCAGCCCCAGCATTTT. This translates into CASSSTGVPYQPQHF.

The DNA for the CDR3 is TGTGCCAGCAGTTCCCCGGGTCTAGCCAAAAACATTCAGTACTTC. Translated: CASSSPGLAKNIQYF. The chain has TRBV6-5 and TRBJ2-4; D remains unclear. Per the germline V gene, CDR1 is MNHEY and CDR2 is SVGAGI. V lost 4 bases to trimming and J lost 0 bases, with 10 bases between them. The CDR3 spans 15 residues.

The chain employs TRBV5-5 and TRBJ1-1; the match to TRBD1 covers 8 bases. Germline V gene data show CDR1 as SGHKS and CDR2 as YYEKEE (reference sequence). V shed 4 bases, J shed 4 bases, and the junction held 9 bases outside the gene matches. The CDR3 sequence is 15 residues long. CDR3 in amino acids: CASSRDRGWSTEAFF. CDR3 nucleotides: TGTGCCAGCAGCAGAGACAGGGGATGGAGCACTGAAGCTTTCTTT.

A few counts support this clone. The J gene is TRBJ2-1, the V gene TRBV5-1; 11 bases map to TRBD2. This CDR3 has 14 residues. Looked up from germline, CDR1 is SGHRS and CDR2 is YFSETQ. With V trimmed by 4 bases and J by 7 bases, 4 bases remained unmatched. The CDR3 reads CASSRLAGLNEQFF. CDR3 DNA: TGCGCCAGCAGCCGACTAGCGGGATTAAATGAGCAGTTCTTC.

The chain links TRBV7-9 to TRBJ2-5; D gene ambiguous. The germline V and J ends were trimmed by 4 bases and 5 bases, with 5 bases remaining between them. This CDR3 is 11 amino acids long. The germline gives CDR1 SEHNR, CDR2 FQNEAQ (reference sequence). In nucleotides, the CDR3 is TGTGCCAGCAGCTCCTCCGAGACCCAGTACTTC. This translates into CASSSSETQYF. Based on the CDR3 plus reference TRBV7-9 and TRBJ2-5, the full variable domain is DTGVSQNPRHKITKRGQNVTFRCDPISEHNRLYWYRQTLGQGPEFLTYFQNEAQLEKSRLLSDRFSAERPKGSFSTLEIQRTEQGDSAMYLCASSSSETQYFGPGTRLLVL.

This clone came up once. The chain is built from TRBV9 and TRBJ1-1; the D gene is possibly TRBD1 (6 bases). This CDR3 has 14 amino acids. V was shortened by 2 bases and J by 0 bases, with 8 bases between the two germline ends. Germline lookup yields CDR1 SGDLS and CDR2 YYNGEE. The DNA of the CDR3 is TGTGCCAGCAGCGTGGACAGAATGAACACTGAAGCTTTCTTT. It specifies CASSVDRMNTEAFF. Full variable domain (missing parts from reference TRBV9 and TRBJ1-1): DSGVTQTPKHLITATGQRVTLRCSPRSGDLSVYWYQQSLDQGLQFLIQYYNGEERAKGNILERFSAQQFPDLHSELNLSSLELGDSALYFCASSVDRMNTEAFFGQGTRLTVV.

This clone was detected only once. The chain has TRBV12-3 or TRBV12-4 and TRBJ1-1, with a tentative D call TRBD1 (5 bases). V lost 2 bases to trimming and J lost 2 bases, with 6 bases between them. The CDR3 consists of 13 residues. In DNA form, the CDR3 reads TGTGCCAGCAGTTTACAGGGTAACACTGAAGCTTTCTTT. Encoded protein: CASSLQGNTEAFF.

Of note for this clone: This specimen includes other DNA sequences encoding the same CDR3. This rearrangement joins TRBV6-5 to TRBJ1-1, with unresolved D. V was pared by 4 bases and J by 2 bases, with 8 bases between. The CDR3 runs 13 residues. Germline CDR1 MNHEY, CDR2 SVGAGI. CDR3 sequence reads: CASSSRTNTEAFF. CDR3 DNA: TGTGCCAGCAGTTCCCGGACTAACACTGAAGCTTTCTTT.

This CDR3 reads CASSDQGNTEAFF. For the CDR3, the DNA is TGTGCCAGCAGTGACCAGGGCAACACTGAAGCTTTCTTT. V usage is TRBV2 and J usage is TRBJ1-1, with TRBD1 as a possible D gene (5 bases). This CDR3 has 13 amino acids. The V and J ends lost 3 bases and 2 bases respectively, with 7 bases between them. The V gene's germline CDR1 is SNHLY and CDR2 FYNNEI.

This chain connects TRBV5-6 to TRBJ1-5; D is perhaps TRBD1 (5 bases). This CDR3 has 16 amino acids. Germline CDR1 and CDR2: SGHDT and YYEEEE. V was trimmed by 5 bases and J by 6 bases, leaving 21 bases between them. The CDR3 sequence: CASRAWGGGDVQPQHF. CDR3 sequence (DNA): TGTGCCAGCAGGGCTTGGGGCGGAGGGGATGTTCAGCCCCAGCATTTT.

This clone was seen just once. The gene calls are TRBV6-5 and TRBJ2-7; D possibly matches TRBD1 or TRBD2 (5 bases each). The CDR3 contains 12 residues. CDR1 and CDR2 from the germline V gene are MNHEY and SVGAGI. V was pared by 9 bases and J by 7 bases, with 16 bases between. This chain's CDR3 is CASGDPYEEQYV. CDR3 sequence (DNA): TGTGCCAGTGGGGACCCCTACGAAGAGCAGTACGTC.

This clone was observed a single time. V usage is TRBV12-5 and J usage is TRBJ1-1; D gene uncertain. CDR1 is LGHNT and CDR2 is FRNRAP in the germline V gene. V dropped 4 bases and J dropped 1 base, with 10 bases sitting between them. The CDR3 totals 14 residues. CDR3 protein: CASGSPNRNTEAFF. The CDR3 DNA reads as TGTGCTAGTGGTTCGCCAAACAGGAACACTGAAGCTTTCTTT. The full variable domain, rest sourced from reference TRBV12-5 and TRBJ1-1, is DARVTQTPRHKVTEMGQEVTMRCQPILGHNTVFWYRQTMMQGLELLAYFRNRAPLDDSGMPKDRFSAEMPDATLATLKIQPSEPRDSAVYFCASGSPNRNTEAFFGQGTRLTVV.

The CDR3 here is CASSRGTSGSYEQYF. CDR3 coding DNA: TGTGCCAGCAGCCGCGGGACTAGCGGTTCCTACGAGCAGTACTTC. The chain combines TRBV4-2 with TRBJ2-7, with 11 positions matching TRBD2. The junction had 3 bases not matched to a gene; V was cut back by 4 bases and J by 1 base. This CDR3 is 15 amino acids long. Germline values: CDR1 LGHNA, CDR2 YNFKEQ.

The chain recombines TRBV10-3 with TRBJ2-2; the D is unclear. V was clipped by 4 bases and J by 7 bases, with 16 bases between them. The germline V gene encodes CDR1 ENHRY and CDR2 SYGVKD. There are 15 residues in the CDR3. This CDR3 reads CAISVGSNSGGELFF. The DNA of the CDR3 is TGTGCCATCAGTGTGGGGTCAAACTCGGGCGGGGAGCTGTTTTTT.

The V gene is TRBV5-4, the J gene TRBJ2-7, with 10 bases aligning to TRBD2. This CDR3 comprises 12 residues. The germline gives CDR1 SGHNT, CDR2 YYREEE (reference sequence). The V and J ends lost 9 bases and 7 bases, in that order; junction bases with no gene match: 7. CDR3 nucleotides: TGTGCCAAGGGACTAGCGAGTGAGGAGCAGTACGTC. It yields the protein CAKGLASEEQYV.

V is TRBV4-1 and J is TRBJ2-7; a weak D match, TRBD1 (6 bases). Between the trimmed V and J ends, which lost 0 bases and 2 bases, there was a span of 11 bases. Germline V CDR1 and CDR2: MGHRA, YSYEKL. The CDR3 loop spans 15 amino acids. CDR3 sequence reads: CASSQEPGVPYEQYF. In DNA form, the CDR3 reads TGCGCCAGCAGCCAAGAACCAGGGGTCCCCTACGAGCAGTACTTC.

The CDR3 protein is CASSPNGAGANVLTF. CDR3 coding DNA: TGTGCCAGCTCACCAAACGGGGCTGGGGCCAACGTCCTGACTTTC. The rearrangement links TRBV18 to TRBJ2-6; D possibly corresponds to TRBD2 (5 bases). The V end was cut by 2 bases, the J end by 2 bases, with 7 bases between. CDR1 KGHSH and CDR2 LQKENI come from the germline V gene. This CDR3 spans 15 amino acids. The variable domain in full, with the rest retrieved from reference TRBV18 and TRBJ2-6, is NAGVMQNPRHLVRRRGQEARLRCSPMKGHSHVYWYRQLPEEGLKFMVYLQKENIIDESGMPKERFSAEFPKEGPSILRIQQVVRGDSAAYFCASSPNGAGANVLTFGAGSRLTVL.

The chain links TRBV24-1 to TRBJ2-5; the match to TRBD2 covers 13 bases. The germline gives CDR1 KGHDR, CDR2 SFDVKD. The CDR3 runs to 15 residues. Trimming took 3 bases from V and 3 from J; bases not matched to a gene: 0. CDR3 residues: CATSDGTSGKETQYF. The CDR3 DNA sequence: TGTGCCACCAGTGATGGGACTAGCGGGAAAGAGACCCAGTACTTC.

CDR3 bases: TGCAGTGCTCCCACAGGGGAAGGCTACACCTTC. Residues: CSAPTGEGYTF. V and J are TRBV20-1 and TRBJ1-2; 7 bases are a match to TRBD1. The CDR3 totals 11 residues. V dropped 5 bases and J dropped 8; count of bases not matched to a gene: 5. CDR1 DFQATT and CDR2 SNEGSKA come from the germline V gene (reference sequence).